Listed here are 14 T cell receptor beta chains from one sample, sequenced in a study of T cells in Graves' hyperthyroidism and ophthalmopathy. RNA transcripts yielded amplified TCR beta CDR3 regions. Initially, a first-round RT-PCR of the TCR CDR3 employed the HTBI primer set. TCRdb reprocessed the multiplex PCR reads with MiXCR, giving one entry per CDR3 protein. The table has 300,000 to 350,000 distinct CDR3 sequences, around 16% seen once; the top ten hold 33%. Sequencing used blood. These receptors all stem from a man younger than 45 with Graves' hyperthyroidism.

The sample holds many counts of this clonotype. The chain uses TRBV7-2 and TRBJ2-7, with D tentatively TRBD2 (6 bases). V was shortened by 3 bases and J by 4 bases, with 16 bases between the two germline ends. CDR3 length: 15 amino acids. Germline values: CDR1 SGHTA, CDR2 FQGNSA. CDR3 nucleotides: TGTGCCAGCAGCTTTCTACCGGGACTGACTTACGAGCAGTACTTC. Its protein product is CASSFLPGLTYEQYF.

V is TRBV11-1 and J is TRBJ2-3; perhaps TRBD1 as D (6 bases). This CDR3 region has 17 residues. CDR1 is SGHAT and CDR2 is FQDESV in the germline V gene (reference sequence). Between the trimmed V and J ends, which lost 1 base and 2 bases, there was a span of 16 bases. The CDR3 loop is CASSLVLGRGFTDTQYF. The CDR3 nucleotides read TGTGCCAGCAGCTTAGTATTAGGCAGGGGTTTCACAGATACGCAGTATTTT.

The genes are TRBV12-3 or TRBV12-4 and TRBJ1-5; D unresolved. The V and J ends lost 6 bases and 1 base respectively, with 10 bases between them. The CDR3 has 14 amino acids. CDR3 in DNA: TGTGCCAGCAGCCTCATGTCAAGCAATCAGCCCCAGCATTTT. Translating gives CASSLMSSNQPQHF.

This clonotype was picked up many times. This chain uses TRBV20-1 with TRBJ1-2; tentatively, D is TRBD1 (5 bases). V was shortened by 4 bases and J by 0 bases, with 12 bases between the two germline ends. This CDR3 is 14 amino acids long. Germline V gives CDR1 DFQATT, CDR2 SNEGSKA (reference sequence). The CDR3 sequence is CSANIQASNYGYTF. The DNA for the CDR3 is TGCAGTGCTAATATACAGGCTTCTAACTATGGCTACACCTTC.

This clonotype was counted at least ten times. The chain employs TRBV12-3 or TRBV12-4 and TRBJ2-1; D is perhaps TRBD2 (5 bases). The CDR3 loop spans 13 amino acids. The V end lost 4 bases, the J end lost 3 bases, and 7 bases lay between the germline ends. The CDR3 sequence is CASSYTSYNEQFF. Written as DNA, the CDR3 is TGTGCCAGCAGTTATACTAGCTACAATGAGCAGTTCTTC.

There are many counts of this clonotype. The genes are TRBV5-1 and TRBJ2-7, with D possibly matching TRBD2 (6 bases). CDR3 length equals 14 residues. Germline V gene data show CDR1 as SGHRS and CDR2 as YFSETQ. V lost 3 bases and J lost 5, with 15 bases in between. The chain's CDR3 is CASSSRARRDEQYF. The DNA of the CDR3 is TGCGCCAGCAGCTCACGGGCCCGGAGGGACGAGCAGTACTTC.

This clonotype was observed at least ten times. Here the CDR3 DNA reads TGCAGTGCTAGGAGACGGGGGCAAACCTACAATGAGCAGTTCTTC. This gives the protein CSARRRGQTYNEQFF. This chain connects TRBV20-1 to TRBJ2-1; D may correspond to TRBD1 or TRBD2 (6 bases each). The V gene's germline CDR1 is DFQATT and CDR2 SNEGSKA (reference sequence). This CDR3 region has 15 residues. Trimming took 3 bases from V and 2 from J, leaving 14 bases between them.

This clonotype showed up many times. The gene calls are TRBV12-3 or TRBV12-4 and TRBJ2-2; 10 positions agree with TRBD1. The junction had 16 bases not matched to a gene; V was cut back by 6 bases and J by 6 bases. CDR3 length: 18 amino acids. CDR3 region: CASRLLGRRDRGAGELFF. The CDR3 DNA is TGTGCCAGCAGGCTTCTTGGGAGGCGGGACAGGGGAGCCGGGGAGCTGTTTTTT.

This clonotype was observed a handful of times. The genes are TRBV7-8 and TRBJ1-5, with D possibly TRBD1 on 6 matching bases. Trimming took 1 base from V and 0 from J, leaving 13 bases between them. This CDR3 has 17 residues. The germline gives CDR1 SGHVS, CDR2 FQNEAQ. In DNA, the CDR3 is TGTGCCAGCAGCTTAGGATATGGCAGGGGTAGCAATCAGCCCCAGCATTTT. Its protein product is CASSLGYGRGSNQPQHF. Using reference TRBV7-8 and TRBJ1-5 for the parts outside the CDR3, the full variable domain is GAGVSQSPRYKVAKRGQDVALRCDPISGHVSLFWYQQALGQGPEFLTYFQNEAQLDKSGLPSDRFFAERPEGSVSTLKIQRTQQEDSAVYLCASSLGYGRGSNQPQHFGDGTRLSIL.

This clonotype appeared many times. This sequence joins TRBV5-5 and TRBJ2-1; the match to TRBD1 covers 9 bases. The germline gives CDR1 SGHKS, CDR2 YYEKEE (reference sequence). CDR3 length: 15 residues. With V trimmed by 4 bases and J by 7 bases, 9 bases remained unmatched. CDR3 region: CASSPGTGFTNEQFF. The CDR3 DNA reads as TGTGCCAGCAGCCCCGGGACAGGGTTTACTAATGAGCAGTTCTTC.

The chain carries TRBV5-1 and TRBJ2-2; 11 positions agree with TRBD2. Germline assignment: CDR1 SGHRS and CDR2 YFSETQ. The CDR3 has 15 residues. V shed 6 bases, J shed 5 bases, and the junction held 6 bases outside the gene matches. This CDR3 reads CASKPTSGSTGELFF. For the CDR3, the DNA is TGCGCCAGCAAACCAACTAGCGGGAGTACCGGGGAGCTGTTTTTT.

This clonotype was observed at least ten times. Germline is not matched at one junction end, which may reflect a read error. The J gene is TRBJ2-7, the V gene TRBV6-1, with D hard to call. From germline, CDR1 is MNHNS and CDR2 SASEGT. The CDR3 covers 18 residues. The CDR3 DNA reads TGTGCCAGCAGAGAAGCCCATGGGGTCACCCGAATATCCTACGAGCAGTACTTC. The encoded protein is CASREAHGVTRISYEQYF.

This clonotype showed up many times. J is TRBJ1-5 and V is TRBV28, with 7 bases aligning to TRBD1. With V trimmed by 6 bases and J by 3 bases, 5 bases remained unmatched. The CDR3 spans 14 residues. Germline V CDR1 and CDR2: MDHEN, SYDVKM. In DNA, the CDR3 is TGTGCCAGCAGCCTCAGGGGGACCAATCAGCCCCAGCATTTT. It codes for CASSLRGTNQPQHF.

This clonotype was detected a few times. This chain joins TRBV5-1 and TRBJ2-1, with 7 bases that match TRBD2. The CDR3 has 15 residues. Germline V gene sequence: CDR1 SGHRS, CDR2 YFSETQ. V lost 1 base and J lost 8; bases outside the gene matches: 9. CDR3 sequence (DNA): TGCGCCAGCAGCTTGTCTGGCGGGAGTGGCGATGAGCAGTTCTTC. The encoded protein is CASSLSGGSGDEQFF.